The 32 T cell receptor beta chains presented below share a single source sample, sequenced in a study of beta chain features in type 1 diabetes. Expressed TCRB transcripts got sequenced, as all isolated RNA was reverse transcribed. Profiling relied on immunoSEQ multiplex PCR, and the TCRdb table lists in-frame clones only, not all of them. The sample includes 900,000 or so clones, 15% to 20% of them seen just once. Sample: naive CD4+ T cells from blood. The receptors were gathered from a woman aged 18-30 years in good health.

The J gene is TRBJ1-5, the V gene TRBV4-1; no definite D call. V lost 0 bases, J lost 3 bases, and 9 bases lay in between. CDR1 is MGHRA, CDR2 YSYEKL, per germline. The CDR3 has 15 amino acids. CDR3 region: CASSQDLRVNQPQHF. The CDR3 nucleotides are TGCGCCAGCAGCCAAGATCTACGGGTCAATCAGCCCCAGCATTTT.

This clone has more than one count but fewer than ten. The chain combines TRBV4-3 with TRBJ2-7; 9 bases fit TRBD2. The CDR3 extends over 15 amino acids. The germline V gene has CDR1 LGHNA and CDR2 YSLEER. The V segment lost 4 bases and the J segment 0 bases; nucleotides outside the gene matches: 4. Here the CDR3 DNA reads TGCGCCAGCAGCCTATATAGCGGGAGCTCCTACGAGCAGTACTTC. Amino acid sequence: CASSLYSGSSYEQYF.

This clone was counted between two and nine times. This chain connects TRBV6-9 to TRBJ1-5; D remains unclear. There are 16 residues in the CDR3. The V and J ends lost 5 bases and 0 bases respectively, with 14 bases between them. Looked up from germline, CDR1 is MNHGY and CDR2 is SVAAGI. CDR3 bases: TGTGCCAGCAGTCCCAAGACACTTAATAGCAATCAGCCCCAGCATTTT. Residues: CASSPKTLNSNQPQHF.

The gene calls are TRBV28 and TRBJ2-2; D is undetermined. Germline V lookup: CDR1 MDHEN, CDR2 SYDVKM. This CDR3 comprises 18 residues. V was cut by 3 bases and J by 3 bases, with 20 bases left in between. The CDR3, as DNA: TGTGCCAGCAGTTTTGGGATAGGGTTTTGGTCTTACACCGGGGAGCTGTTTTTT. The encoded protein is CASSFGIGFWSYTGELFF.

This chain links TRBV7-8 with TRBJ1-5; 7 nucleotides align to TRBD1. This CDR3 has 14 residues. The trim removed 5 bases at V and 4 bases at J, leaving 5 bases unmatched. Looked up from germline, CDR1 is SGHVS and CDR2 is FQNEAQ. The DNA of the CDR3 is TGTGCCAGCAGCCAGGCGACAGGGAATCAGCCCCAGCATTTT. It is translated as CASSQATGNQPQHF.

The chain links TRBV9 to TRBJ2-1; 13 nucleotides agree with TRBD2. This CDR3 comprises 16 residues. Germline V gene sequence: CDR1 SGDLS, CDR2 YYNGEE. After removal of 3 bases from V and 10 bases from J, the junction contained 10 bases not matched to a gene. In DNA, the CDR3 is TGTGCCAGCAGCGCGACTGGACTAGCGGGAGTAGGGGAGCAGTTCTTC. Residues: CASSATGLAGVGEQFF.

This clone came up a few times. The chain has TRBV6-5 and TRBJ1-1; D might be TRBD1 (6 bases). The CDR3 loop spans 14 amino acids. Per germline, CDR1 MNHEY and CDR2 SVGAGI. V lost 5 bases, J lost 1 base, and 11 bases lay in between. In DNA form, the CDR3 reads TGTGCCAGCAGTCGAGACAGGTCGAACACTGAAGCTTTCTTT. This gives the protein CASSRDRSNTEAFF.

This sequence joins TRBV29-1 and TRBJ2-7; the D gene is possibly TRBD2 (6 bases). The V and J ends lost 7 bases and 2 bases respectively, with 18 bases between them. This CDR3 has 14 residues. In germline, CDR1 is SQVTM, CDR2 ANQGSEA. The CDR3 reads CSAFGTPGAYEQYF. Written as DNA, the CDR3 is TGCAGCGCCTTTGGTACTCCGGGGGCCTACGAGCAGTACTTC.

On this clone itself: The same CDR3 arises from other DNA sequences in this sample as well. This chain links TRBV5-1 with TRBJ1-2; D remains ambiguous. V was cut by 0 bases and J by 5 bases, with 5 bases left in between. Looked up from germline, CDR1 is SGHRS and CDR2 is YFSETQ. The CDR3 covers 12 residues. The CDR3 bases are TGCGCCAGCAGCTTGGGCGGATATGGCTACACCTTC. This sequence encodes CASSLGGYGYTF.

This clone was seen a few times. The chain links TRBV29-1 to TRBJ2-2; possible D gene TRBD2, 6 bases. V dropped 5 bases and J dropped 3 bases, with 10 bases sitting between them. The CDR3 covers 13 residues. Per germline, CDR1 SQVTM and CDR2 ANQGSEA. CDR3 nucleotides: TGCAGCGTTCCGGGACTCCACACCGGGGAGCTGTTTTTT. Its protein is CSVPGLHTGELFF.

V usage is TRBV7-2 and J usage is TRBJ2-7; D ambiguous. CDR1 and CDR2 (germline): SGHTA, FQGNSA. The V gene lost 2 bases and the J gene lost 5 bases, with 10 bases spanning the gap. This CDR3 is 13 amino acids long. CDR3: CASSLTYKHEQYF. CDR3 sequence (DNA): TGTGCCAGCAGCTTAACGTACAAACACGAGCAGTACTTC. The whole variable domain, filled in from reference TRBV7-2 and TRBJ2-7, reads GAGVSQSPSNKVTEKGKDVELRCDPISGHTALYWYRQSLGQGLEFLIYFQGNSAPDKSGLPSDRFSAERTGGSVSTLTIQRTQQEDSAVYLCASSLTYKHEQYFGPGTRLTVT.

Details on this clone: The CDR3 does not end in the conserved phenylalanine or tryptophan, so this is likely a read error. It is unclear where the CDR3 begins or ends on the DNA, so no DNA is shown, and the CDR3 is as TCRdb lists it. This rearrangement joins TRBV28 to TRBJ1-2; the table assigns TRBD1, which was not confirmed against the DNA. The CDR3 has 11 residues if both end residues are counted. The germline gives CDR1 MDHEN, CDR2 SYDVKM. This CDR3 is CASSSLTAFLI.

Turning to this clone: Additional DNA sequences in this sample encode the identical CDR3. CDR3 loop: CASSVEGTRGDTQYF. DNA for the CDR3: TGTGCCAGCAGCGTAGAGGGGACTAGAGGAGATACGCAGTATTTT. V gene TRBV9 combines with J gene TRBJ2-3; 8 positions agree with TRBD2. V lost 0 bases, J lost 5 bases, and 5 bases stayed unmatched. Germline V lookup: CDR1 SGDLS, CDR2 YYNGEE. The CDR3 runs 15 residues.

A note on this clone: The sample holds other DNA sequences that translate to the same CDR3. The chain is built from TRBV9 and TRBJ2-5; 7 positions agree with TRBD2. The CDR3 covers 15 residues. Germline CDR1 and CDR2: SGDLS and YYNGEE. J lost 2 bases, V lost 0 bases, and 4 bases had no gene match. DNA of the CDR3: TGTGCCAGCAGCGTAGCTCCTAGCGGACAAGAGACCCAGTACTTC. Protein sequence: CASSVAPSGQETQYF.

Remarks on this clone: Other DNA sequences of this sample code for an identical CDR3. V and J are TRBV7-8 and TRBJ2-7; D is unresolved. Germline V CDR1 and CDR2: SGHVS, FQNEAQ. The germline V and J ends were trimmed by 2 bases and 1 base, with 3 bases remaining between them. The CDR3 has 12 amino acids. The CDR3 region has the DNA TGTGCCAGCAGCTTATCTTCCTACGAGCAGTACTTC. Encoded protein: CASSLSSYEQYF.

The chain links TRBV7-9 to TRBJ2-5, with TRBD2 identical over 9 bases. V was pared by 5 bases and J by 5 bases, with 9 bases of the junction left unmatched. The CDR3 is 15 residues long. Germline CDR1 SEHNR, CDR2 FQNEAQ (reference sequence). Here the CDR3 DNA reads TGTGCCAGCAGCCCTAGCGGGATGGCCACGGAGACCCAGTACTTC. It is translated as CASSPSGMATETQYF.

This clone has just a few counts. This chain links TRBV28 with TRBJ1-1, with D uncertain. V shed 1 base and J shed 1 base, with 4 bases lying between them. This CDR3 comprises 13 residues. Germline lookup yields CDR1 MDHEN and CDR2 SYDVKM. The CDR3: CASSLFQNTEAFF. The CDR3 DNA follows: TGTGCCAGCAGTTTATTCCAGAACACTGAAGCTTTCTTT.

CDR3 sequence: CSGSGTSGNTDTQYF. In DNA, the CDR3 is TGCAGCGGATCCGGGACTAGCGGGAACACAGATACGCAGTATTTT. The chain recombines TRBV29-1 with TRBJ2-3, with 13 bases aligning to TRBD2. Trimming removed 7 bases from V and 2 bases from J; junction bases left unmatched: 6. Germline-derived CDR1 and CDR2 are SQVTM and ANQGSEA. The CDR3 has 15 amino acids.

This clone was observed a handful of times. The rearrangement joins TRBV10-3 to TRBJ2-2; D is perhaps TRBD2 (5 bases). Germline CDR1 ENHRY, CDR2 SYGVKD. Trimming took 7 bases from V and 5 from J, leaving 20 bases between them. The CDR3 is made up of 16 amino acids. The chain's CDR3 is CAINSQPSGTTGELFF. The CDR3 bases are TGTGCCATCAACTCCCAACCCAGCGGAACGACCGGGGAGCTGTTTTTT.

This rearrangement joins TRBV18 to TRBJ2-1; 8 nucleotides agree with TRBD1. J lost 9 bases, V lost 2 bases, and 6 bases had no gene match. The germline V gene has CDR1 KGHSH and CDR2 LQKENI. There are 14 residues in the CDR3. CDR3 region: CASSPRQGAAEQFF. The DNA for the CDR3 is TGTGCCAGCTCACCAAGGCAGGGGGCAGCTGAGCAGTTCTTC.

This clone turned up a few times. This chain uses TRBV6-1 with TRBJ1-3; D not resolved. The CDR3 totals 14 residues. Germline assignment: CDR1 MNHNS and CDR2 SASEGT. Trimming shortened V by 2 bases and J by 2 bases, and 7 bases separated the two germline ends. CDR3 coding DNA: TGTGCCAGCAGTGAATCCCAAACTGGAAACACCATATATTTT. Protein: CASSESQTGNTIYF.

V is TRBV11-2 and J is TRBJ1-1; TRBD1 matches 7 bases. Germline V gene lookup returns CDR1 SGHAT and CDR2 FQNNGV. There are 18 residues in the CDR3. V shed 1 base and J 5 bases; nucleotides not matched to a gene: 16. DNA for the CDR3: TGTGCCAGCAGCTTAGTCCCTCGCCAACAGGGGAGGAGGACTGAAGCTTTCTTT. It encodes CASSLVPRQQGRRTEAFF.

The gene calls are TRBV12-2 and TRBJ2-2; the D segment call TRBD1 is taken from the table without a DNA check. TRBV12-2 is classified as a pseudogene. CDR3 size: 15 residues. CDR3 in DNA: TGTGCAAGTCGCCCCCAGGAAGTGAACACCGGGGAGCTGTTTTTT. Translation: CASRPQEVNTGELFF.

The chain uses TRBV9 and TRBJ2-3; D gene uncertain. CDR1 SGDLS and CDR2 YYNGEE come from the germline V gene. The length of the CDR3 is 14 residues. V lost 1 base, J lost 2 bases, and 8 bases lay in between. The CDR3 loop reads CASSVRGLTDTQYF. As DNA, the CDR3 is TGTGCCAGCAGCGTACGCGGTCTCACAGATACGCAGTATTTT.

This clone has just a few counts. The V and J genes are TRBV29-1 and TRBJ2-1; 11 bases map to TRBD2. Trimming cost V 8 bases and J 10 bases; bases outside gene matches: 22. The CDR3 runs to 17 residues. Germline V gene sequence: CDR1 SQVTM, CDR2 ANQGSEA. The CDR3 region has the DNA TGCAGCATTAGCGGGAGGGCCGAAATGAGAAAATCAGGAGAGCAGTTCTTC. Translation gives CSISGRAEMRKSGEQFF.

In its sample, this clone was seen a few times. V and J are TRBV6-1 and TRBJ2-5; D is unclear. V was trimmed by 5 bases and J by 1 base, leaving 5 bases between them. The CDR3 is made up of 12 amino acids. In germline, CDR1 is MNHNS, CDR2 SASEGT. CDR3 protein: CASSRSQETQYF. In DNA, the CDR3 is TGTGCCAGCAGTCGATCCCAAGAGACCCAGTACTTC.

V and J are TRBV5-4 and TRBJ1-6; 8 bases are shared with TRBD1. V shed 4 bases and J 10 bases; nucleotides not matched to a gene: 10. Germline V CDR1 and CDR2: SGHNT, YYREEE (reference sequence). CDR3 length equals 15 residues. The CDR3 reads CASSTRTGSMSPLHF. CDR3 DNA: TGTGCCAGCAGCACAAGGACAGGGAGTATGTCACCCCTCCACTTT.

The chain links TRBV12-5 to TRBJ2-1; maybe TRBD1 (6 bases). The CDR3 sequence is 17 residues long. CDR1 is LGHNT and CDR2 is FRNRAP in the germline V gene. Trimming pared 1 base from V and 7 bases from J, leaving 20 bases between. This CDR3 reads CASGLAYDRNSRNEQFF. The CDR3 nucleotides are TGTGCTAGTGGTTTGGCATACGACAGGAATAGTCGGAATGAGCAGTTCTTC. The whole variable domain, filled in from reference TRBV12-5 and TRBJ2-1, reads DARVTQTPRHKVTEMGQEVTMRCQPILGHNTVFWYRQTMMQGLELLAYFRNRAPLDDSGMPKDRFSAEMPDATLATLKIQPSEPRDSAVYFCASGLAYDRNSRNEQFFGPGTRLTVL.

This clone was seen a handful of times. This chain connects TRBV7-2 to TRBJ2-2; D is unclear. The CDR3 runs to 16 residues. From germline, CDR1 is SGHTA and CDR2 FQGNSA. V was shortened by 3 bases and J by 6 bases, with 17 bases between the two germline ends. The CDR3 spells CASSFWLGSSAGELFF. CDR3 bases: TGTGCCAGCAGCTTTTGGTTAGGCTCTTCCGCCGGGGAGCTGTTTTTT.

This clone was counted a single time. J is TRBJ2-2 and V is TRBV5-1; possible D gene TRBD2, 5 bases. The germline gives CDR1 SGHRS, CDR2 YFSETQ. The V end lost 4 bases, the J end lost 4 bases, and 14 bases lay between the germline ends. The CDR3 has 15 residues. The CDR3 coding sequence is TGCGCCAGCAGCCCAACTGGACTTACCACCGGGGAGCTGTTTTTT. Translated, it gives CASSPTGLTTGELFF.

This clone was counted a few times. V gene TRBV29-1 combines with J gene TRBJ2-1, with 7 positions matching TRBD1. This CDR3 contains 13 residues. V lost 7 bases, J lost 6 bases, and 9 bases stayed unmatched. Germline V gene sequence: CDR1 SQVTM, CDR2 ANQGSEA. CDR3 coding DNA: TGCAGCGGTTGGAAGGGGGCCGGCAATGAGCAGTTCTTC. It yields the protein CSGWKGAGNEQFF.

This chain links TRBV25-1 with TRBJ2-7; TRBD2 matches 7 bases. This CDR3 has 14 residues. Germline CDR1 MGHDK, CDR2 SYGVNS. V lost 5 bases, J lost 3 bases, and 7 bases stayed unmatched. The CDR3 DNA reads TGTGCCAGCAGTCGTGGCGGGAGCTACTACGAGCAGTACTTC. Amino acids: CASSRGGSYYEQYF.